Following are 20 T cell receptor beta chains from one sample sequenced in a study of CD8+ T cells in alopecia areata. Treatment given: oral pan-JAK inhibitor, 5-10 mg twice daily. Sequencing templates came from extracted RNA that was reverse transcribed into cDNA. Profiled with immunoSEQ multiplex PCR; TCRdb holds only in-frame clones, not every one. The table records more than 100,000 clones, approximately 53% of them present only once. This material consisted of CD4+ T cells sorted from blood, taken at week 4, from a patient treated with tofacitinib. The source of these receptors is a human donor with alopecia areata.

V and J are TRBV6-5 and TRBJ2-5; 8 positions match TRBD2. TRBJ2-7 explains the end of the DNA better; the J call may be wrong. Germline lookup yields CDR1 MNHEY and CDR2 SVGAGI. The CDR3 runs to 14 residues. The DNA of the CDR3 is TGTGCCAGCAGCCGGTCGGGAGGGTCCTACGAGCAGTACTTC. Amino acid sequence: CASSRSGGSYEQYF.

The rearrangement uses TRBV5-5 and TRBJ2-3; D is ambiguous. The germline V and J ends were trimmed by 4 bases and 6 bases, with 9 bases remaining between them. The CDR3 covers 12 residues. Germline CDR1 is SGHKS and CDR2 is YYEKEE (reference sequence). CDR3 DNA: TGTGCCAGCAGCCTCCCTTTGGATACGCAGTATTTT. Translated, it gives CASSLPLDTQYF.

The genes are TRBV29-1 and TRBJ1-5; TRBD1 matches at 10 bases. Germline V gene data show CDR1 as SQVTM and CDR2 as ANQGSEA. The CDR3 runs 13 residues. The trim removed 6 bases at V and 4 bases at J, leaving 3 bases unmatched. CDR3 in amino acids: CSVAGQGNQPQHF. CDR3 nucleotides: TGCAGCGTCGCGGGACAGGGGAATCAGCCCCAGCATTTT.

The chain has TRBV6-5 and TRBJ2-7; D gene unclear. The CDR3 spans 15 residues. Looked up from germline, CDR1 is MNHEY and CDR2 is SVGAGI. V lost 6 bases, J lost 0 bases, and 15 bases lay in between. CDR3 sequence: CASSHRLSASYEQYF. CDR3 nucleotides: TGTGCCAGCAGCCACCGACTTTCCGCCTCCTACGAGCAGTACTTC.

The gene calls are TRBV29-1 and TRBJ1-1, with D possibly matching TRBD1 (6 bases). The CDR3 sequence is 12 residues long. V was clipped by 7 bases and J by 0 bases, with 9 bases between them. The germline CDR1 and CDR2 sequences are SQVTM and ANQGSEA. DNA for the CDR3: TGCAGCGCACAGGGAATGAACACTGAAGCTTTCTTT. It encodes CSAQGMNTEAFF.

V usage is TRBV29-1 and J usage is TRBJ1-1, with TRBD1 matching 10 bases. Germline trimming cut 7 bases from V and 5 bases from J; bases unmatched to any gene: 10. There are 14 residues in the CDR3. From germline, CDR1 is SQVTM and CDR2 ANQGSEA. CDR3 region: CSARDRGGGTEAFF. CDR3 nucleotide sequence: TGCAGCGCCCGGGACAGGGGAGGGGGTACTGAAGCTTTCTTT.

The chain couples TRBV29-1 to TRBJ2-1, with 8 nucleotides matching TRBD2. From germline, CDR1 is SQVTM and CDR2 ANQGSEA. The CDR3 is 13 residues long. J was trimmed by 8 bases and V by 3 bases; bases with no gene match: 6. CDR3 protein: CSVDSGRAYEQFF. CDR3 coding DNA: TGCAGCGTTGACTCCGGGAGGGCGTATGAGCAGTTCTTC.

The chain uses TRBV28 and TRBJ2-5, with D hard to call. Trimming stripped 6 bases from V and 1 base from J, with 9 bases between. This CDR3 contains 13 residues. From germline, CDR1 is MDHEN and CDR2 SYDVKM. In DNA, the CDR3 is TGTGCCAGCAGCCCCCAGACCCAAGAGACCCAGTACTTC. As protein: CASSPQTQETQYF.

This clone showed up just once. V and J are TRBV11-2 and TRBJ1-5; D is unresolved. This CDR3 region has 14 residues. V was pared by 2 bases and J by 5 bases, with 10 bases between. Germline V gene data show CDR1 as SGHAT and CDR2 as FQNNGV. CDR3 nucleotide sequence: TGTGCCAGCAGCTTAACCCGGTTTCATCAGCCCCAGCATTTT. Its translation is CASSLTRFHQPQHF.

This clone appeared a few times. The rearrangement joins TRBV29-1 to TRBJ2-7, with a weak D call TRBD1 (5 bases). CDR1 and CDR2 (germline): SQVTM, ANQGSEA. V lost 2 bases to trimming and J lost 7 bases, with 15 bases between them. This CDR3 is 13 amino acids long. CDR3: CSVEPQGLGEQYF. The DNA of the CDR3 is TGCAGCGTTGAACCCCAGGGTCTGGGGGAGCAGTACTTC.

The V and J genes are TRBV29-1 and TRBJ2-6; the D call may be TRBD1 or TRBD2 (7 bases each). V shed 6 bases and J shed 2 bases, with 11 bases lying between them. This CDR3 is built from 14 residues. From germline, CDR1 is SQVTM and CDR2 ANQGSEA. The CDR3 bases are TGCAGCGTACAGGGGACTACTGGGGCCAACGTCCTGACTTTC. Protein sequence: CSVQGTTGANVLTF.

The J gene is TRBJ1-2, the V gene TRBV5-6, with D possibly TRBD1 on 5 matching bases. This CDR3 is 13 amino acids long. Germline-derived CDR1 and CDR2 are SGHDT and YYEEEE. V lost 1 base and J 7 bases, leaving 11 bases between the germline ends. CDR3 bases: TGTGCCAGCAGCTTGTATGAAGGGGTTGGCTACACCTTC. It encodes CASSLYEGVGYTF.

The chain recombines TRBV5-4 with TRBJ2-7; no clear D gene. The CDR3 sequence is 14 residues long. V lost 4 bases, J lost 4 bases, and 15 bases lay in between. From germline, CDR1 is SGHNT and CDR2 YYREEE (reference sequence). The CDR3 region has the DNA TGTGCCAGCAGCACGGACGCCCCTCATTACGAGCAGTACTTC. This gives the protein CASSTDAPHYEQYF. The whole variable domain, filled in from reference TRBV5-4 and TRBJ2-7, reads ETGVTQSPTHLIKTRGQQVTLRCSSQSGHNTVSWYQQALGQGPQFIFQYYREEENGRGNFPPRFSGLQFPNYSSELNVNALELDDSALYLCASSTDAPHYEQYFGPGTRLTVT.

There are many counts of this clone. V usage is TRBV11-2 and J usage is TRBJ2-5; TRBD2 matches at 10 bases. Germline CDR1 is SGHAT and CDR2 is FQNNGV. The CDR3 runs to 17 residues. Trimming removed 6 bases from V and 2 bases from J; junction bases left unmatched: 12. The CDR3 nucleotides read TGTGCCAGCAGGCCCGGGACTAGCGCAATTCTTCAAGAGACCCAGTACTTC. It specifies CASRPGTSAILQETQYF.

J is TRBJ1-1 and V is TRBV5-1, with D possibly being TRBD1 (6 bases). The V end lost 4 bases, the J end lost 3 bases, and 22 bases lay between the germline ends. This CDR3 has 17 residues. Germline values: CDR1 SGHRS, CDR2 YFSETQ. CDR3 protein: CASSPRLRTVRDTEAFF. The CDR3 region has the DNA TGCGCCAGCAGCCCAAGGCTTCGGACAGTGAGGGACACTGAAGCTTTCTTT.

This clone appeared a few times. V gene TRBV7-2 combines with J gene TRBJ2-3, with D unclear. This CDR3 region has 16 residues. The germline V gene encodes CDR1 SGHTA and CDR2 FQGNSA. V was shortened by 0 bases and J by 1 base, with 11 bases between the two germline ends. CDR3 sequence: CASSLASFWGTDTQYF. The CDR3 DNA follows: TGTGCCAGCAGCTTAGCCAGCTTTTGGGGCACAGATACGCAGTATTTT.

This chain uses TRBV4-1 with TRBJ2-1, with 11 positions matching TRBD2. Trimming took 0 bases from V and 7 from J; bases not matched to a gene: 2. Germline-derived CDR1 and CDR2 are MGHRA and YSYEKL. The CDR3 contains 15 residues. The CDR3 region has the DNA TGCGCCAGCAGCCAAGATCCTAGCGGGGGGAATGAGCAGTTCTTC. Protein product: CASSQDPSGGNEQFF.

A single count supports this clone. V gene TRBV9 combines with J gene TRBJ2-7; 7 bases fit TRBD1. The germline CDR1 and CDR2 sequences are SGDLS and YYNGEE. The CDR3 covers 14 residues. The V gene end was trimmed by 4 bases and the J gene end by 0 bases; junction bases not matched to a gene: 4. Here the CDR3 reads CASSRQGYSYEQYF. As DNA, the CDR3 is TGTGCCAGCAGCAGACAGGGCTACTCCTACGAGCAGTACTTC.

This chain uses TRBV29-1 with TRBJ1-4; perhaps TRBD1 as D (5 bases). Trimming stripped 0 bases from V and 8 bases from J, with 16 bases between. The CDR3 is 15 amino acids. Germline V gene data show CDR1 as SQVTM and CDR2 as ANQGSEA. As DNA, the CDR3 is TGCAGCGTTGAAGATCTTGACTCCCGGGGGGAAAAACTGTTTTTT. Its protein product is CSVEDLDSRGEKLFF.

This clone turned up a few times. The chain is built from TRBV4-1 and TRBJ2-3; unclear D gene. Germline lookup yields CDR1 MGHRA and CDR2 YSYEKL. CDR3 length: 16 residues. The ends were cut back, 1 base at V and 2 bases at J, with 13 bases in the middle. The CDR3 bases are TGCGCCAGCAGCCAAGTTAACTTGGGGTTCACAGATACGCAGTATTTT. Translating it yields CASSQVNLGFTDTQYF.